Sequencing of this TCR beta chain was carried out in a study of spatial heterogeneity in lung cancer. Study overall: Alpha-chain sequences were consistently detected in smaller numbers than beta-chain sequences.

Time point defined: sample taken at primary tumor resection. Samples were obtained from approximately 76 donors, all untreated early-stage non-small cell lung cancer patients. One entry per CDR3 protein, called by TCRdb with MiXCR from the 5' RACE reads. The profile shows about 11,000 distinct CDR3 sequences, 5.5% to 7.5% of them singletons. Overall study findings and caveats: The appearance of ubiquitous expanded tumor TCRs in blood was greater at resection than follow-up.

This CDR3 has 15 amino acids. Germline V CDR1 and CDR2: LGHNA, YSLEER. V trimming: 4 bases; J trimming: 5 bases; junction bases outside the gene matches: 8. This clonotype has at least ten counts. Its antigen is not identified. This chain connects TRBV4-3 to TRBJ1-5, with 7 bases fitting TRBD1. The sequencing used PBMCs, collected at surgery. This sequence was found in a male donor with early-stage non-small cell lung cancer. CDR3 in DNA: TGCGCCAGCAGCCGTCTACAGGGGCCGGATCAGCCCCAGCATTTT. It codes for CASSRLQGPDQPQHF.